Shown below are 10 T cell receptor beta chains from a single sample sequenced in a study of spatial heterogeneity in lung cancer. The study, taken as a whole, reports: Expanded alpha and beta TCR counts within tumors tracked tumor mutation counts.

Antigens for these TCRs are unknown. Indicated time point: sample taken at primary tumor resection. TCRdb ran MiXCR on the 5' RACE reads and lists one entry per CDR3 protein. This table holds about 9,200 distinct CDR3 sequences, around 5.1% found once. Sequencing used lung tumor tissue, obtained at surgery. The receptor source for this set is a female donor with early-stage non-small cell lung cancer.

As DNA, the CDR3 is TGTGCCAGCAGTTTATCGAGCTCTGGGGCCAACGTCCTGACTTTC. Translation gives CASSLSSSGANVLTF. This chain links TRBV27 with TRBJ2-6, with no clear D. The CDR3 runs to 15 residues. V lost 0 bases to trimming and J lost 0 bases, with 3 bases between them. CDR1 is MNHEY, CDR2 SMNVEV, per germline (reference sequence).

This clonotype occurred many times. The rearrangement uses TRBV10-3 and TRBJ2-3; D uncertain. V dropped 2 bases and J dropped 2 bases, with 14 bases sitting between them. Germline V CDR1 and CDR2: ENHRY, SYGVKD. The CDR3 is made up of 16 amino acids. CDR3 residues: CAISESQQPSTDTQYF. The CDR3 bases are TGTGCCATCAGTGAGAGCCAGCAGCCTTCCACAGATACGCAGTATTTT.

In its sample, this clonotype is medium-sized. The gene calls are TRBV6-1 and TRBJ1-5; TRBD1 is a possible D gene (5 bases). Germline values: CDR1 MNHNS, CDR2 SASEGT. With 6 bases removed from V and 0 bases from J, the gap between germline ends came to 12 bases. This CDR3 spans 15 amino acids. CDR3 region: CASRKTDLSNQPQHF. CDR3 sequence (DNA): TGTGCCAGCAGAAAGACAGACCTTAGCAATCAGCCCCAGCATTTT.

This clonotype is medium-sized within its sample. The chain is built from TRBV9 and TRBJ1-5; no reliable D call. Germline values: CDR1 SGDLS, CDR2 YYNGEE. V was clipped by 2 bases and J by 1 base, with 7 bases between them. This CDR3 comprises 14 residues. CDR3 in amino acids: CASSVGPSNQPQHF. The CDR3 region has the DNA TGTGCCAGCAGCGTTGGGCCCAGCAATCAGCCCCAGCATTTT. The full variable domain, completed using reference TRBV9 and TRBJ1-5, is DSGVTQTPKHLITATGQRVTLRCSPRSGDLSVYWYQQSLDQGLQFLIQYYNGEERAKGNILERFSAQQFPDLHSELNLSSLELGDSALYFCASSVGPSNQPQHFGDGTRLSIL.

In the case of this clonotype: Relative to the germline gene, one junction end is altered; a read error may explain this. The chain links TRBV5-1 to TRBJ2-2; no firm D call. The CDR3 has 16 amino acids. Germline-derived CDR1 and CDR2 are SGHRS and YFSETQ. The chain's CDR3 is CARRTSPGSDTGELFF. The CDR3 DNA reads TGCGCCAGAAGAACAAGCCCGGGTAGTGACACAGGGGAGCTGTTTTTT.

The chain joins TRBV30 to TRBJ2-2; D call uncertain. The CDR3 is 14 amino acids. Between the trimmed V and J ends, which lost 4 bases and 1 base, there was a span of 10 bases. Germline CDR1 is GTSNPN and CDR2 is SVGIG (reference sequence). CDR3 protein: CAWNRLKNTGELFF. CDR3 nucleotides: TGTGCCTGGAACCGACTCAAGAACACCGGGGAGCTGTTTTTT.

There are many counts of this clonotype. CDR3 amino acids: CASSSPGMTDTQYF. In nucleotides, the CDR3 is TGTGCCAGCAGTTCGCCGGGAATGACAGATACGCAGTATTTT. The rearrangement links TRBV28 to TRBJ2-3; the D gene is possibly TRBD2 (5 bases). The V gene lost 4 bases and the J gene lost 3 bases, with 11 bases spanning the gap. The germline CDR1 and CDR2 sequences are MDHEN and SYDVKM. The CDR3 has 14 residues.

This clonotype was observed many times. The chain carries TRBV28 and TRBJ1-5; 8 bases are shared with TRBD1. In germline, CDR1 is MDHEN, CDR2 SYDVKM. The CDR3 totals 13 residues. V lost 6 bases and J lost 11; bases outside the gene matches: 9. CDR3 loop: CASRQTGEGTQHF. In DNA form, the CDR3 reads TGTGCCAGCAGACAGACAGGGGAAGGAACCCAGCATTTT.

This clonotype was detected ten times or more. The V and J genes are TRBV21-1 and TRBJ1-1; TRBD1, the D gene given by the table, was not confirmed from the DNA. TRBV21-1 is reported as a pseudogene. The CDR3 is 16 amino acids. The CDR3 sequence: CASSKGVWGRRTEAFF. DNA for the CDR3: TGTGCCAGCAGCAAGGGCGTTTGGGGTAGGAGGACTGAAGCTTTCTTT.

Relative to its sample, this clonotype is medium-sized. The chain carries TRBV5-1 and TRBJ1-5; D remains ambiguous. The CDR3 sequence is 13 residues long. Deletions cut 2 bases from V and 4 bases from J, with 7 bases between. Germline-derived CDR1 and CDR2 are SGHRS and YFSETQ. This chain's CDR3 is CASSLGHNQPQHF. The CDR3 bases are TGCGCCAGCAGCTTAGGGCATAATCAGCCCCAGCATTTT.